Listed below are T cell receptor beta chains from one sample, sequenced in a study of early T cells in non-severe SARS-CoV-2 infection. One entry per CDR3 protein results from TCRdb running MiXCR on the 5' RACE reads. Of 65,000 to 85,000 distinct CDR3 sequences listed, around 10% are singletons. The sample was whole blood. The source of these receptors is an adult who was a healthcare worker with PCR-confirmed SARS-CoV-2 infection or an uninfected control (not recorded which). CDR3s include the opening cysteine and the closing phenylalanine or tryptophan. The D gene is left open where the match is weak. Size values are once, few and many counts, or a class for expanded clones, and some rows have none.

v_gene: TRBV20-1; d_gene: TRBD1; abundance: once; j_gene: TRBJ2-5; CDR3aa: CSARGQAQETQYF; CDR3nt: TGCAGTGCTAGGGGACAGGCACAAGAGACCCAGTACTTC
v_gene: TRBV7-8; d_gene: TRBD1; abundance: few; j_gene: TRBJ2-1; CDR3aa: CASSFRDRGKGQFF; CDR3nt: TGTGCCAGCAGCTTCAGGGACAGGGGAAAAGGGCAGTTCTTC
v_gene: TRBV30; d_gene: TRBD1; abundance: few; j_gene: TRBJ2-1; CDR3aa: CAFGQGYNEQFF; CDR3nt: TGTGCCTTCGGACAGGGATACAATGAGCAGTTCTTC
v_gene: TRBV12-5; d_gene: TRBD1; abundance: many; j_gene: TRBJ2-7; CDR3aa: CASGHGTGSYEQYF; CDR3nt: TGTGCTAGTGGTCACGGGACAGGGTCCTACGAGCAGTACTTC
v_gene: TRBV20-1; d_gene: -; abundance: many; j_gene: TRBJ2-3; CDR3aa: CSARDGGQSTDTQYF; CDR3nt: TGCAGTGCTAGAGATGGCGGGCAAAGCACAGATACGCAGTATTTT
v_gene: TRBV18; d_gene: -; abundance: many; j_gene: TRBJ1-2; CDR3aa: CASSPAGSTNYGYTF; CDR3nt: TGTGCCAGCTCACCCGCAGGGAGTACTAACTATGGCTACACCTTC
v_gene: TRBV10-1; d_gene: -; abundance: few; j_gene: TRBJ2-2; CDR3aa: CASRATGTGELFF; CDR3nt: TGCGCCAGCAGAGCTACAGGCACCGGGGAGCTGTTTTTT
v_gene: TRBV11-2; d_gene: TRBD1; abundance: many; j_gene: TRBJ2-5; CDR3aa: CASSSKGGTGRETQYF; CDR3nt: TGTGCCAGCAGCTCGAAGGGGGGGACAGGGAGAGAGACCCAGTACTTC
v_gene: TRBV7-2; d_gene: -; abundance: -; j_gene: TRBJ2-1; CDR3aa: CASSFVGGTPRHEQFF; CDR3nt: TGTGCCAGCAGCTTCGTTGGCGGTACCCCTAGGCATGAGCAGTTCTTC
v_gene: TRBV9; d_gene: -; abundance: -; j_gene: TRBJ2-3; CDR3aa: CASSVGGLGEDTQYF; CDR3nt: TGTGCCAGCAGCGTAGGTGGTCTGGGTGAAGATACGCAGTATTTT
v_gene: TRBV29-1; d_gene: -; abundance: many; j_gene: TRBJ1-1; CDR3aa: CSVESTGMNTEAFF; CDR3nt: TGCAGCGTTGAATCAACAGGGATGAACACTGAAGCTTTCTTT
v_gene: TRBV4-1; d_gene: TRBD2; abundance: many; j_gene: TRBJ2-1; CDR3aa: CASSQDLALGRGSSYNEQFF; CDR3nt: TGCGCCAGCAGCCAAGATCTGGCCCTCGGGCGGGGGTCTTCCTACAATGAGCAGTTCTTC
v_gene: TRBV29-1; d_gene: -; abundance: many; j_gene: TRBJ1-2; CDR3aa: CSGKGDYGYTF; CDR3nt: TGCAGCGGGAAGGGGGACTATGGCTACACCTTC
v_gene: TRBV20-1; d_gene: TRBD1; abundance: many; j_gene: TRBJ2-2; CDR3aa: CSATKRQGAGELFF; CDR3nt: TGCAGTGCTACTAAGAGGCAGGGGGCCGGGGAGCTGTTTTTT
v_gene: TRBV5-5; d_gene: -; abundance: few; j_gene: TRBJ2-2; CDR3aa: CASSPYPAGELFF; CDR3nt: TGTGCCAGCAGCCCATACCCCGCCGGGGAGCTGTTTTTT
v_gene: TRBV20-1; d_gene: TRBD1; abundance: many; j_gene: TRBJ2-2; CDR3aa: CSARGTGVAGELFF; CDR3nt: TGCAGTGCTAGAGGGACAGGGGTGGCCGGGGAGCTGTTTTTT
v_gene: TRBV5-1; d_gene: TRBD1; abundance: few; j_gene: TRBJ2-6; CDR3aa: CASSSDRGTFSGANVLTF; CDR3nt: TGCGCCAGCAGCTCGGACAGGGGGACTTTCTCTGGGGCCAACGTCCTGACTTTC
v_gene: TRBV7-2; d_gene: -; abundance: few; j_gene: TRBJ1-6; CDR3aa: CASSLGASSYNSPLHF; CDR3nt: TGTGCCAGCAGCTTAGGGGCGAGCTCCTATAATTCACCCCTCCACTTT
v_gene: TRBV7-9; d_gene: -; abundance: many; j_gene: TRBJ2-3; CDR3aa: CASSYGLVDVTDTQYF; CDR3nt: TGTGCCAGCAGCTACGGACTGGTTGATGTCACAGATACGCAGTATTTT
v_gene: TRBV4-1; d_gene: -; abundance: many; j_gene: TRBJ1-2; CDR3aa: CASSQEEDRAVLSSNYGYTF; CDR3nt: TGCGCCAGCAGCCAAGAAGAGGATAGGGCAGTCCTCTCCTCTAACTATGGCTACACCTTC
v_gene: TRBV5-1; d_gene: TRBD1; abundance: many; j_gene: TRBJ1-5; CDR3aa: CASSLDGQGNQPQHF; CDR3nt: TGCGCCAGCAGCTTGGATGGACAGGGTAATCAGCCCCAGCATTTT
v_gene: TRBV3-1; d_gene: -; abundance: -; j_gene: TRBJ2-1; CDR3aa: CASSQGTTSSYNEQFF; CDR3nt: TGTGCCAGCAGCCAAGGCACTACAAGCTCCTACAATGAGCAGTTCTTC